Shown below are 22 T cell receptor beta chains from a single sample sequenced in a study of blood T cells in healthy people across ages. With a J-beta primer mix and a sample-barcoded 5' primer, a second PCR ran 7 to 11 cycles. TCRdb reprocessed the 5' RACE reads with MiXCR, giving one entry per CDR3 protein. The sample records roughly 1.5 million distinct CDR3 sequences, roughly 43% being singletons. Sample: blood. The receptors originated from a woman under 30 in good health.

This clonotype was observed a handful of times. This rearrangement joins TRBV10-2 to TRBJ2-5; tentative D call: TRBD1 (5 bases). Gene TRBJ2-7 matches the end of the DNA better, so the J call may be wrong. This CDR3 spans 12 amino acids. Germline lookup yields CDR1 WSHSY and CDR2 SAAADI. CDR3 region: CATRPQGYEQYF. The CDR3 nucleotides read TGCGCCACACGGCCCCAGGGTTACGAGCAGTACTTC.

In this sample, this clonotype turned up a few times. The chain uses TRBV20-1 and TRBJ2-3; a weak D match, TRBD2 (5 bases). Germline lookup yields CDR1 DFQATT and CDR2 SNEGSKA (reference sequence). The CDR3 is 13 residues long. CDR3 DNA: TGCGGATCCCGGGGTGGAGGCTCGAATACGCAGTATTTT. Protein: CGSRGGGSNTQYF.

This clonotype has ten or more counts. The DNA of the CDR3 is TGTGCCAGCAGCTTCGTGGAGAACACTGAAGCTTTCTTT. Translating it yields CASSFVENTEAFF. The rearrangement uses TRBV7-2 and TRBJ1-1; D gene unclear. This CDR3 is built from 13 residues. Germline V gene sequence: CDR1 SGHTA, CDR2 FQGNSA. Trimming removed 3 bases from V and 1 base from J, with 6 bases in between.

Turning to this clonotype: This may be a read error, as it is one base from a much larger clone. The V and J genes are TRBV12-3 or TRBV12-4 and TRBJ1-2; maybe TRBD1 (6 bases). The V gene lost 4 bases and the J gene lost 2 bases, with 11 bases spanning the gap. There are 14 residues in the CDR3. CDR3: CASSYERGNYGYTF. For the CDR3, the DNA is TGTGCCAGCAGTTATGAGAGGGGGAACTATGGCTACACCTTC.

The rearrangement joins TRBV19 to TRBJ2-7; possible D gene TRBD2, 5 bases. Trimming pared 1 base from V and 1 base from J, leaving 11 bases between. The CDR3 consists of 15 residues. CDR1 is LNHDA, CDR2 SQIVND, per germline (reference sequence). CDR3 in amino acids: CASSIAGIESYEQYF. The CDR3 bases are TGTGCCAGTAGTATAGCGGGGATTGAATCCTACGAGCAGTACTTC.

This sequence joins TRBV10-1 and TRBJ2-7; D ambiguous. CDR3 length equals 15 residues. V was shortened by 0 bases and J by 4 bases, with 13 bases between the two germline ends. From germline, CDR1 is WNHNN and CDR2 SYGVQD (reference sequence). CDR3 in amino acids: CASSESIGSIYEQYF. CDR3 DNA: TGCGCCAGCAGTGAGTCGATAGGCAGTATTTACGAGCAGTACTTC.

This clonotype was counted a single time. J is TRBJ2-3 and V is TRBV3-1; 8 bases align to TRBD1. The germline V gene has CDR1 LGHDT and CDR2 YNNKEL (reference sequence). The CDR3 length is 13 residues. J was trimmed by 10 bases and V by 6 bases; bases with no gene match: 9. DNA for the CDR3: TGTGCCAGCAGTGAAATAGACAGGGGTTCGCAGTATTTT. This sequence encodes CASSEIDRGSQYF.

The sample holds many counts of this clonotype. The CDR3 loop is CASSSGLATYNEQFF. The CDR3 DNA sequence: TGTGCCAGCTCATCGGGACTAGCAACCTACAATGAGCAGTTCTTC. V gene TRBV18 combines with J gene TRBJ2-1, with TRBD2 matching 9 bases. Germline values: CDR1 KGHSH, CDR2 LQKENI. The CDR3 loop spans 15 amino acids. V shed 5 bases, J shed 2 bases, and the junction held 4 bases outside the gene matches.

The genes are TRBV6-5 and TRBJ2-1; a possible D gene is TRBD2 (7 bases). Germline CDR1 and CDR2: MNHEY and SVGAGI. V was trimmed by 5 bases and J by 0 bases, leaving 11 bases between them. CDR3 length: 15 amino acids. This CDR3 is CASSRGGVSYNEQFF. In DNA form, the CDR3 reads TGTGCCAGCAGTAGGGGGGGAGTCTCCTACAATGAGCAGTTCTTC.

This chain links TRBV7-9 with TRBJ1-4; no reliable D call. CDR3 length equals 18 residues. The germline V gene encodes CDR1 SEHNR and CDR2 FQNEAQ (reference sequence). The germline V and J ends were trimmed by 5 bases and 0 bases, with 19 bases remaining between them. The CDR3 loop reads CASSPQRKFTATNEKLFF. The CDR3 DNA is TGTGCCAGCAGCCCCCAACGGAAGTTTACTGCAACTAATGAAAAACTGTTTTTT. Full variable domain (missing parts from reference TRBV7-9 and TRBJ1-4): DTGVSQNPRHKITKRGQNVTFRCDPISEHNRLYWYRQTLGQGPEFLTYFQNEAQLEKSRLLSDRFSAERPKGSFSTLEIQRTEQGDSAMYLCASSPQRKFTATNEKLFFGSGTQLSVL.

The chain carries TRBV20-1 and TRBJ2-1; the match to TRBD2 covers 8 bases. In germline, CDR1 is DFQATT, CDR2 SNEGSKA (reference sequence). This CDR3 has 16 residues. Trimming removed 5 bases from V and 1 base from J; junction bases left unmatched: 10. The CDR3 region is CSAPERAGGSYNEQFF. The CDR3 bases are TGCAGTGCTCCGGAGAGGGCGGGAGGTTCCTACAATGAGCAGTTCTTC.

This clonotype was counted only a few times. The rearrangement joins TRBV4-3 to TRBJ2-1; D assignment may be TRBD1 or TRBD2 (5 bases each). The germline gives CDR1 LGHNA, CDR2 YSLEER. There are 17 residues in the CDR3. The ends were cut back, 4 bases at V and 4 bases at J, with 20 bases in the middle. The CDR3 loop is CASSPGTFYDPYNEQFF. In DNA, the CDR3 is TGCGCCAGCAGCCCGGGGACCTTCTACGATCCTTACAATGAGCAGTTCTTC.

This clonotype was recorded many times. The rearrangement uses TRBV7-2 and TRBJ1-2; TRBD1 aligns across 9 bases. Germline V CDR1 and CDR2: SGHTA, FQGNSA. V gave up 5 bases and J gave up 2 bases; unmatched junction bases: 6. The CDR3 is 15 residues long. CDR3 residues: CASSLGTGRNYGYTF. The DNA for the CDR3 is TGTGCCAGCAGCCTTGGGACAGGGAGGAACTATGGCTACACCTTC.

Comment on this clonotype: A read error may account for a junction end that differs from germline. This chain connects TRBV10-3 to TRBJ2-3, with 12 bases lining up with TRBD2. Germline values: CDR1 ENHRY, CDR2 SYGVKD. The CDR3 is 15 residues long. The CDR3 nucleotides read TGTGCCATCAGTGGACTAGCGGGGGTTGCAGATACGCGGTATTTT. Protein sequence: CAISGLAGVADTRYF.

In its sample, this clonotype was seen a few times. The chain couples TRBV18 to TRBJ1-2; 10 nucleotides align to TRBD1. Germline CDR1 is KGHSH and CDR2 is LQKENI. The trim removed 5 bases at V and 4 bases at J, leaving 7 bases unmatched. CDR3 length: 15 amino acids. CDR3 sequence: CASSTGTGVVYGYTF. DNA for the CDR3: TGTGCCAGCTCAACAGGGACAGGGGTAGTCTATGGCTACACCTTC.

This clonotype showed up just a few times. CDR3 sequence (DNA): TGCGCCAGCACCACTACAGGGGCTATCTACAATGAGCAGTTCTTC. Protein: CASTTTGAIYNEQFF. The chain links TRBV4-1 to TRBJ2-1; 7 positions agree with TRBD1. The J segment lost 3 bases and the V segment lost 7 bases, leaving 9 bases of the junction unmatched. Looked up from germline, CDR1 is MGHRA and CDR2 is YSYEKL. The CDR3 runs 15 residues.

The CDR3 nucleotides are TGCAGTGCTAGTGTAGTCGGGAGCTCCTACAATGAGCAGTTCTTC. It translates to CSASVVGSSYNEQFF. The J gene is TRBJ2-1, the V gene TRBV20-1; D is perhaps TRBD2 (6 bases). Germline assignment: CDR1 DFQATT and CDR2 SNEGSKA (reference sequence). CDR3 size: 15 residues. V was pared by 3 bases and J by 0 bases, with 12 bases between.

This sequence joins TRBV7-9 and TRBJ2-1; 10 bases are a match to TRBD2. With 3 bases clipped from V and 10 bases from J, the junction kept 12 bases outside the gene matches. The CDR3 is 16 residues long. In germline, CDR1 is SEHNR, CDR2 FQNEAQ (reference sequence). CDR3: CASSFSSGGPCNEQFF. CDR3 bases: TGTGCCAGCAGCTTTTCTAGCGGGGGCCCCTGCAACGAGCAGTTCTTC.

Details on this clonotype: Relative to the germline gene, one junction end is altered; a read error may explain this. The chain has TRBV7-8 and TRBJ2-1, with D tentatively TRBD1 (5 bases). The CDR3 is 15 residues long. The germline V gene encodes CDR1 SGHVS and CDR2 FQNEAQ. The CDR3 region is CARSLLGAGYNEQFF. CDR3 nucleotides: TGTGCCCGCAGCTTATTAGGGGCTGGGTACAATGAGCAGTTCTTC. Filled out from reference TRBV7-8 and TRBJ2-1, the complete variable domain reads GAGVSQSPRYKVAKRGQDVALRCDPISGHVSLFWYQQALGQGPEFLTYFQNEAQLDKSGLPSDRFFAERPEGSVSTLKIQRTQQEDSAVYLCARSLLGAGYNEQFFGPGTRLTVL.

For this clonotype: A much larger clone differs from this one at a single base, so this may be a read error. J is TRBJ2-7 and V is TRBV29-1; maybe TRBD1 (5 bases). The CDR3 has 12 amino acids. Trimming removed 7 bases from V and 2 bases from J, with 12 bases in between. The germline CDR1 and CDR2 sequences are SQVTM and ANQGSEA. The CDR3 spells CSASDTPYEQYF. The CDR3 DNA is TGCAGCGCGTCGGACACCCCCTACGAGCAGTACTTC.

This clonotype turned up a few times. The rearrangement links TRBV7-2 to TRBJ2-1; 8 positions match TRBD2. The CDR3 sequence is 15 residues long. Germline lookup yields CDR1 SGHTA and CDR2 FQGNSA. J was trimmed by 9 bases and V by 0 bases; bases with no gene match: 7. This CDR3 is CASSLASGRSVEQFF. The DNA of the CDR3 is TGTGCCAGCAGCTTAGCAAGCGGGAGATCGGTTGAGCAGTTCTTC.

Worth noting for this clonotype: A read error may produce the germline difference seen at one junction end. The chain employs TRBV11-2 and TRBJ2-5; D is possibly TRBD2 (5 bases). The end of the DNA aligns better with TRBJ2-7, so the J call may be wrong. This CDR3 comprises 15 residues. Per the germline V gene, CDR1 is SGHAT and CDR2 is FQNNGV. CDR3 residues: CAGSFLAGDLYEQYF. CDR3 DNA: TGTGCCGGCAGCTTCCTAGCTGGAGATCTCTACGAGCAGTACTTC.